This T cell receptor beta chain emerged from a study of CD8+CD57+ T cells in acquired aplastic anemia. Study-wide context: Recorded DNA amounts for sorted CD4+ and CD8+ cells had an average of about 3 ug. Healthy donor CD4+ samples were sequenced to a depth that averaged about 10.8 million reads. Study-wide results and caveats: Overlap between patients and controls comprised 25 to 30 CD8+ CDR3 sequences. Significance was not reached for CD8+ Simpson's diversity between patients and controls.

TCR beta VDJ combinations and CDR3 sequences were profiled from genomic DNA. One entry per CDR3 protein, called by TCRdb with MiXCR from the reads. The sample lists about 170,000 distinct CDR3 sequences, about three fifths occurring once. From germline, CDR1 is SGHTA and CDR2 FQGNSA. With V trimmed by 2 bases and J by 4 bases, 5 bases remained unmatched. The CDR3 spans 15 residues. As regards this clonotype: Its antigen is undetermined.

The V gene is TRBV7-2, the J gene TRBJ2-3; 8 bases fit TRBD2. Input material: sorted CD4+, CD8+, or CD8+CD57+ T cells (not recorded which) from PBMCs. This receptor was identified in a human donor in good health. The CDR3 bases are TGTGCCAGCAGCTTACAGGCGGGGGGATCAGATACGCAGTATTTT. This codes for CASSLQAGGSDTQYF. Based on the CDR3 plus reference TRBV7-2 and TRBJ2-3, the full variable domain is GAGVSQSPSNKVTEKGKDVELRCDPISGHTALYWYRQSLGQGLEFLIYFQGNSAPDKSGLPSDRFSAERTGGSVSTLTIQRTQQEDSAVYLCASSLQAGGSDTQYFGPGTRLTVL.